What follows are 18 T cell receptor beta chains derived from one specimen sequenced in a study of metastatic and nonmetastatic thyroid tumors. TCRdb re-processed the PCR reads through MiXCR. The table includes some 20,000 clones, 15% to 18% detected once. Nobody among the patients had been given any treatment before thyroid surgery. Sequenced sample: blood. Receptor source: a female donor with papillary thyroid cancer or a benign thyroid nodule (not recorded which). Some clones in this sample may be carry-over from other donors' samples.

This clone has just a few counts. A clone one base away is much larger, so this may be a read error. Since the CDR3 does not end with the conserved phenylalanine or tryptophan, this likely comes from a read error. The chain joins TRBV15 to TRBJ2-5, with no clear D. The CDR3 length is 14 residues. The germline V gene has CDR1 LNHNV and CDR2 YYDKDF (reference sequence). CDR3 in amino acids: CATSRDDFQDTQYS. For the CDR3, the DNA is TGTGCCACCAGCAGAGATGACTTCCAAGACACCCAGTACTCC.

The rearrangement uses TRBV20-1 and TRBJ1-6; D is unclear. Germline assignment: CDR1 DFQATT and CDR2 SNEGSKA (reference sequence). V dropped 0 bases and J dropped 9 bases, with 18 bases sitting between them. This CDR3 has 16 residues. The CDR3 reads CSARDGSGRMGSPLHF. DNA for the CDR3: TGCAGTGCTAGAGATGGTAGTGGCCGAATGGGTTCACCCCTCCACTTT.

The chain joins TRBV6-1 to TRBJ1-5; TRBD1 agrees at 9 bases. The J segment lost 2 bases and the V segment lost 5 bases, leaving 10 bases of the junction unmatched. CDR1 is MNHNS and CDR2 is SASEGT in the germline V gene. This CDR3 spans 17 amino acids. CDR3 loop: CASSLGDRVRGNQPQHF. CDR3 DNA: TGTGCCAGCAGTCTAGGGGACAGGGTAAGGGGCAATCAGCCCCAGCATTTT.

Many counts were recorded for this clone. The V and J genes are TRBV27 and TRBJ2-5, with a weak D call TRBD2 (6 bases). Germline V CDR1 and CDR2: MNHEY, SMNVEV (reference sequence). V was cut by 6 bases and J by 5 bases, with 13 bases left in between. There are 13 residues in the CDR3. The chain's CDR3 is CASSPGTAETQYF. In DNA form, the CDR3 reads TGTGCCAGCAGCCCAGGGACTGCGGAGACCCAGTACTTC.

This clone was counted at least ten times. V and J are TRBV7-2 and TRBJ2-1; unclear D gene. There are 11 residues in the CDR3. Trimming took off 5 bases at V and 4 bases at J, with 3 bases between the two ends. Germline CDR1 and CDR2: SGHTA and FQGNSA. CDR3 in amino acids: CASSAYNEQFF. The CDR3 DNA reads as TGTGCCAGCAGCGCATACAATGAGCAGTTCTTC.

This clone was picked up many times. This chain connects TRBV11-2 to TRBJ1-6, with D possibly matching TRBD1 (6 bases). The germline V gene encodes CDR1 SGHAT and CDR2 FQNNGV. The CDR3 totals 15 residues. Trimming shortened V by 7 bases and J by 2 bases, and 12 bases separated the two germline ends. The chain's CDR3 is CASKEEGAYNSPLHF. CDR3 bases: TGTGCCAGCAAAGAGGAGGGGGCCTATAATTCACCCCTCCACTTT.

Sample share makes this clone medium-sized. The chain combines TRBV6-1 with TRBJ1-1, with D perhaps matching TRBD1 (6 bases). The CDR3 totals 12 residues. The germline gives CDR1 MNHNS, CDR2 SASEGT. Trimming cost V 9 bases and J 4 bases, with 12 bases left between them. This chain's CDR3 is CASSQGFTEAFF. The CDR3 region has the DNA TGTGCCAGTTCACAGGGCTTCACTGAAGCTTTCTTT.

DNA for the CDR3: TGCAGTGCTAGAGTCGACAGTATCAATTCACCCCTCCACTTT. This codes for CSARVDSINSPLHF. The J gene is TRBJ1-6, the V gene TRBV20-1, with D possibly being TRBD1 (5 bases). This CDR3 spans 14 amino acids. Germline loops: CDR1 DFQATT, CDR2 SNEGSKA (reference sequence). The ends were cut back, 1 base at V and 7 bases at J, with 11 bases in the middle.

J is TRBJ2-3 and V is TRBV3-1, with TRBD2 identical over 11 bases. V lost 7 bases and J lost 4; bases outside the gene matches: 4. Germline CDR1 and CDR2: LGHDT and YNNKEL (reference sequence). This CDR3 has 14 residues. CDR3 coding DNA: TGTGCCAGCACTAGCGGGGGGAATCCAGATACGCAGTATTTT. This sequence encodes CASTSGGNPDTQYF.

The chain couples TRBV6-2 or TRBV6-3 to TRBJ1-6; 8 bases map to TRBD1. The ends lost 5 bases at V and 0 bases at J; junction bases unmatched: 15. The germline V gene has CDR1 MNHEY and CDR2 SVGEGT. The CDR3 is made up of 20 amino acids. The CDR3 spells CASSPLNYDRGISYNSPLHF. DNA of the CDR3: TGTGCCAGCAGTCCACTAAACTATGACAGGGGAATCTCCTATAATTCACCCCTCCACTTT.

This clone was counted ten times or more. The J gene is TRBJ1-5, the V gene TRBV30; no definite D call. CDR3 length: 13 amino acids. V gave up 0 bases and J gave up 4 bases, with 7 bases separating them. The V gene's germline CDR1 is GTSNPN and CDR2 SVGIG (reference sequence). The CDR3 region is CAWSVGVNQPQHF. CDR3 DNA: TGTGCCTGGAGTGTTGGGGTGAATCAGCCCCAGCATTTT.

This clone was counted ten times or more. V usage is TRBV20-1 and J usage is TRBJ1-1; D is ambiguous. The CDR3 is 12 amino acids. The V end lost 0 bases, the J end lost 6 bases, and 8 bases lay between the germline ends. Germline V gene sequence: CDR1 DFQATT, CDR2 SNEGSKA (reference sequence). The CDR3 DNA is TGCAGTGCTAGAGATCGGGTTGCTGAAGCTTTCTTT. This gives the protein CSARDRVAEAFF.

Within the sample, this clone is medium-sized. The chain carries TRBV6-1 and TRBJ1-6; 9 nucleotides line up with TRBD1. Germline V gene lookup returns CDR1 MNHNS and CDR2 SASEGT. The CDR3 totals 15 residues. With 2 bases clipped from V and 8 bases from J, the junction kept 4 bases outside the gene matches. For the CDR3, the DNA is TGTGCCAGCAGTGAAACCGGGACAGGGTATTCACCCCTCCACTTT. It translates to CASSETGTGYSPLHF.

This clone was counted many times. This may arise from a read error, as a much more abundant clone is one base away. The chain joins TRBV20-1 to TRBJ2-7; 13 positions agree with TRBD2. The germline CDR1 and CDR2 sequences are DFQATT and SNEGSKA (reference sequence). The CDR3 is made up of 15 amino acids. This CDR3 is CSANPGTSGTYGQYF. CDR3 nucleotide sequence: TGCAGTGCTAACCCCGGGACTAGCGGGACCTACGGGCAGTACTTC.

This clone was seen at least ten times. This chain joins TRBV7-9 and TRBJ1-1; D gene uncertain. Germline assignment: CDR1 SEHNR and CDR2 FQNEAQ (reference sequence). The CDR3 covers 13 residues. V gave up 5 bases and J gave up 1 base, with 8 bases separating them. Here the CDR3 DNA reads TGTGCCAGCAGCCAAGCCGGGAACACTGAAGCTTTCTTT. Translation gives CASSQAGNTEAFF.

This clone was detected many times. This sequence joins TRBV12-3 or TRBV12-4 and TRBJ2-1; the match to TRBD2 covers 11 bases. The CDR3 runs 16 residues. With V trimmed by 5 bases and J by 2 bases, 5 bases remained unmatched. The chain's CDR3 is CASSPMTSGTYNEQFF. The CDR3 DNA is TGTGCCAGCAGTCCCATGACTAGCGGGACCTACAATGAGCAGTTCTTC.

This clone was seen many times. This chain joins TRBV12-3 or TRBV12-4 and TRBJ2-5; D unclear. The CDR3 is 12 amino acids. Trimming pared 7 bases from V and 3 bases from J, leaving 9 bases between. CDR3 protein: CASTQEEETQYF. CDR3 sequence (DNA): TGTGCCAGCACCCAAGAGGAAGAGACCCAGTACTTC.

This clone appeared many times. Given a much more abundant clone one base away, this may be a read error. The V call is TRBV28, the J call TRBJ2-7, with D possibly TRBD1 on 6 matching bases. Per germline, CDR1 MDHEN and CDR2 SYDVKM. The CDR3 loop spans 13 amino acids. Trimming stripped 5 bases from V and 9 bases from J, with 17 bases between. CDR3 region: CASSPTGYRGQYF. The CDR3 DNA sequence: TGTGCCAGCAGTCCCACAGGGTATCGAGGGCAGTACTTC.